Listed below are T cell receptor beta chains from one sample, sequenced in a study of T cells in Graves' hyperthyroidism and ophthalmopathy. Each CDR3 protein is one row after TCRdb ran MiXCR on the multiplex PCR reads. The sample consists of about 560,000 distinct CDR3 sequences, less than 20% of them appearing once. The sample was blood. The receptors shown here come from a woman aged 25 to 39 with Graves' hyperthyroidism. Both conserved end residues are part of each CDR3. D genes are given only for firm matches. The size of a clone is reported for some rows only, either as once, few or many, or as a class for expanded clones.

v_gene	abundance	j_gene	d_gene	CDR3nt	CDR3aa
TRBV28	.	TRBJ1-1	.	TGTGGTTGGGGGATCCCGGGTGAAGCTTTCTTT	CGWGIPGEAFF
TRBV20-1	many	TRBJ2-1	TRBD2	TGCAGTGCCGCAGATCCGGGACTAGGAGGGGGGCGGAATGAGCAGTTCTTC	CSAADPGLGGGRNEQFF
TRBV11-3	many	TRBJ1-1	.	TGTGCCGCCAAGACGGACCTGAACACTGAAGCTTTCTTT	CAAKTDLNTEAFF
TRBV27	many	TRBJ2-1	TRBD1	TGTGCCAGCAGTTATAGGGACAGGGGCTACAATGAGCAGTTCTTC	CASSYRDRGYNEQFF
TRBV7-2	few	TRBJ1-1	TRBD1	TGTGCCAGCAGAATGGACAGGGGGAACACTGAAGCTTTCTTT	CASRMDRGNTEAFF
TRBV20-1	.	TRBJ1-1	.	TGCAGTGCTAGAAGGTCAGGGAACACTGAAGCTTTCTTT	CSARRSGNTEAFF
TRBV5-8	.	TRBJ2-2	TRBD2	TGTGCCAGCAGCTTGCCTAGCGGGAGTTGGTTTTGGACCGGGGAGCTGTTTTTT	CASSLPSGSWFWTGELFF
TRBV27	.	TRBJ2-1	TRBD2	TGTGCCAGCAGTTCAACAGGACTAGCGGGAGCCGCTGAGCAGTTCTTC	CASSSTGLAGAAEQFF
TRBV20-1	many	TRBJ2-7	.	TGCAGTGTGGCAGGGCAGAGCTACGAGCAGTACTTC	CSVAGQSYEQYF
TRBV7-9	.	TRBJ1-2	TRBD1	TGTGCCAGCAGCTCTACGGACAGGGGCTATGGCTACACCTTC	CASSSTDRGYGYTF
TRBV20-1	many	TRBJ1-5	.	TGCAGTGCTAGAGAGATGGTAGGGAGCAATCAGCCCCAGCATTTT	CSAREMVGSNQPQHF
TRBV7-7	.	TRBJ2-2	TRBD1	TGTGCTAGCAGCCCGCGGGACAGGGAATTTGGGGAGCTGTTTTTT	CASSPRDREFGELFF
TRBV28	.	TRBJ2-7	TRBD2	TGTGCCATCACGCGGGAGGGTACCTACGAGCAGTACTTC	CAITREGTYEQYF
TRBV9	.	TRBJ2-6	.	TGTGCCAGCAGCGGACAGGCCGGCTCTGGGGCCAACGTCCTGACTTTC	CASSGQAGSGANVLTF
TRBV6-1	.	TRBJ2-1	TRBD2	TGTGCCAGCAACATAGCGGGAGGGCCTTCTGAGGATGAGCAGTTCTTC	CASNIAGGPSEDEQFF
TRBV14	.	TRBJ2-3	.	TGTGCCAGCAGCCAAGTCATAGGAGATACGCAGTATTTT	CASSQVIGDTQYF
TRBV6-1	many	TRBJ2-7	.	TGTGCCAGCAGTTACACTAGCTCCTACGAGCAGTACTTC	CASSYTSSYEQYF
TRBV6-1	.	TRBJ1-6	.	TGTGCCAGCAGTTCGTCCCAGGGATATAATTCACCCCTCCACTTT	CASSSSQGYNSPLHF
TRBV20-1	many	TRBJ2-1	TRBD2	TGCAGTGCTAGAGATCCCGGGACTAGCGGGAGTAGTGAGCAGTTCTTC	CSARDPGTSGSSEQFF
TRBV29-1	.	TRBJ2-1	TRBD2	TGCAGCGTTGAGCTAGCGGGAGAGGGGTCCTACAATGAGCAGTTCTTC	CSVELAGEGSYNEQFF
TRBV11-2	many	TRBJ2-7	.	TGTGCCAGCAGCTTAGAAGTGGGAGACTACGAGCAGTACTTC	CASSLEVGDYEQYF
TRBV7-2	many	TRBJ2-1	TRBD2	TGTGCCAGCAGCCGGAGGAGGGCTAGCGGGTACAATGAGCAGTTCTTC	CASSRRRASGYNEQFF
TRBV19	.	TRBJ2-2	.	TGTGCCAGTACCCAAACCCCAAGGACCGGGGAGCTGTTTTTT	CASTQTPRTGELFF
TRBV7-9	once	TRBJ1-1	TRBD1	TGTGCCAGCAGCCAACCGGGACAGGGGGCAGGGGCTGAAGCTTTCTTT	CASSQPGQGAGAEAFF
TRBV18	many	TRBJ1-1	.	TGTGCCAGCTCAGTTTACATCGGGGAGGTGAACACTGAAGCTTTCTTT	CASSVYIGEVNTEAFF
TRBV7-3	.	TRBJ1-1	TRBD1	TGTGCCAGCAGCTTAGGACAGGCAGGGGACACTGAAGCTTTCTTT	CASSLGQAGDTEAFF
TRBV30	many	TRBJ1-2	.	TGTGCCTGGAGCATAGGGGGGGGCTACACCTTC	CAWSIGGGYTF
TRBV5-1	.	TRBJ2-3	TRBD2	TGCGCCAGCAGCTTGGTGGGGGGGAACCAGCGACTAGCGGGAGAAGATACGCAGTATTTT	CASSLVGGNQRLAGEDTQYF
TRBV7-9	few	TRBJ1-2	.	TGTGCCAGCAGCTCCGACCGGCGGGAAGCAGACTATGGCTACACCTTC	CASSSDRREADYGYTF
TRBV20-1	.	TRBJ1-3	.	TGCAGTGCCGAGGCCCTCACAGGGGGAAACACCATATATTTT	CSAEALTGGNTIYF
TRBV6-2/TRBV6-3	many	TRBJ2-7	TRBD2	TGTGCCAGCAGTTACCAACTAGCGGGAGGCATCGGAAACGAGCAGTACTTC	CASSYQLAGGIGNEQYF
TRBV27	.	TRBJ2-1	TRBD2	TGTGCCAGCAGTTTCTCCCTCGACGACCCTAGCGGGAGGGCGCTACAGTTCTTC	CASSFSLDDPSGRALQFF
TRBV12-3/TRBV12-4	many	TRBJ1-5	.	TGTGCCAGCAGCTTAGAAGCCGGTCAGCCCCAGCATTTT	CASSLEAGQPQHF
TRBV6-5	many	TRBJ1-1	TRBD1	TGTGCCAGCAGTTACCAGGGGGGGGCGCCGAACACTGAAGCTTTCTTT	CASSYQGGAPNTEAFF
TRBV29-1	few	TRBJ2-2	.	TGCAGCGTTGAAGAACAGGAGACCGGGGAGCTGTTTTTT	CSVEEQETGELFF
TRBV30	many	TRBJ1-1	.	TGTGCCTGGAGTGCAGGGATGAACACTGAAGCTTTCTTT	CAWSAGMNTEAFF
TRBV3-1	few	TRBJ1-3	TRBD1	TGTGCCAGCAGCCAAGAACAGGGGGGAAACACCATATATTTT	CASSQEQGGNTIYF